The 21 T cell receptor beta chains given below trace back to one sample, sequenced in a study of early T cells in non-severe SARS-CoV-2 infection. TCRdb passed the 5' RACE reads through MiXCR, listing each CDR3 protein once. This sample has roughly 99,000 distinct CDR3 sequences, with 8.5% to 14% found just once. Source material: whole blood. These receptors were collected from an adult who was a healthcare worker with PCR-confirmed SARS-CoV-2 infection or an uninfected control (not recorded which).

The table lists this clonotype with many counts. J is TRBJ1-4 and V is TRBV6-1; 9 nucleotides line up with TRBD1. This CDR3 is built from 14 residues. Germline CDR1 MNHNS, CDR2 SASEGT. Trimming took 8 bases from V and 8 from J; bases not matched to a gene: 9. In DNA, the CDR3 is TGTGCCAGCTCCCCCACAGGGGGCGGAGAAAAACTGTTTTTT. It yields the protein CASSPTGGGEKLFF.

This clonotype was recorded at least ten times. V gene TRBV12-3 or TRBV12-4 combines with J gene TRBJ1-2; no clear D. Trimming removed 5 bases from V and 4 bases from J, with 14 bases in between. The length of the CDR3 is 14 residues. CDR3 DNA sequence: TGTGCCAGCAGTAGCCGGGTTACCGCCTATGGCTACACCTTC. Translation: CASSSRVTAYGYTF.

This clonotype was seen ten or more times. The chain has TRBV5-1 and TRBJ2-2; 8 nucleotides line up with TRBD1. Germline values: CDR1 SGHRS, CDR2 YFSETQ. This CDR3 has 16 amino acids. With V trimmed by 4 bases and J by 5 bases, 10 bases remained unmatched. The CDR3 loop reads CASSRPKTGETGELFF. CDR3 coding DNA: TGCGCCAGCAGCAGACCAAAGACAGGGGAGACCGGGGAGCTGTTTTTT.

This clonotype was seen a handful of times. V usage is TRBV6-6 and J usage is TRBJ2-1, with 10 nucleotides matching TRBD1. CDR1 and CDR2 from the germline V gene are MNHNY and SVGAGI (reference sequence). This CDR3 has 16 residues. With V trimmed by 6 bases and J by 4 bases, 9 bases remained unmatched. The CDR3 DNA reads TGTGCCAGCAGCGGTACGACAGGGGGCGATTACAATGAGCAGTTCTTC. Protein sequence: CASSGTTGGDYNEQFF.

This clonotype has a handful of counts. This CDR3 is CASSETSLGSTDTQYF. The CDR3 nucleotides are TGTGCCAGCAGTGAAACTAGCCTGGGAAGCACAGATACGCAGTATTTT. The J gene is TRBJ2-3, the V gene TRBV2; D is perhaps TRBD2 (6 bases). Germline CDR1 SNHLY, CDR2 FYNNEI. Deletions cut 2 bases from V and 0 bases from J, with 12 bases between. The CDR3 runs to 16 residues.

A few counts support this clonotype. The CDR3 DNA reads TGCAGTGCTGGTCTAGCGGCCCAAGAGACCCAGTACTTC. Encoded protein: CSAGLAAQETQYF. The chain joins TRBV20-1 to TRBJ2-5; TRBD2 agrees at 7 bases. The CDR3 has 13 amino acids. Germline assignment: CDR1 DFQATT and CDR2 SNEGSKA (reference sequence). V shed 5 bases, J shed 1 base, and the junction held 4 bases outside the gene matches.

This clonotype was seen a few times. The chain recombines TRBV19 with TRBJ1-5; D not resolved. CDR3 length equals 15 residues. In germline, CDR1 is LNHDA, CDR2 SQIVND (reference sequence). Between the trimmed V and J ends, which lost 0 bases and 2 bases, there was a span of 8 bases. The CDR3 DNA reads TGTGCCAGTAGTATAGAACCAGGCGGCAATCAGCCCCAGCATTTT. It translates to CASSIEPGGNQPQHF.

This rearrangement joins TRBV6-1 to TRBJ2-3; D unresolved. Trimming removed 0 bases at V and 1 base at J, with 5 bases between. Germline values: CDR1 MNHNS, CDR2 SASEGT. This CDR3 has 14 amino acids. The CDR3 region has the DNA TGTGCCAGCAGTGAAGCGAAAGGCACAGATACGCAGTATTTT. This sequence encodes CASSEAKGTDTQYF.

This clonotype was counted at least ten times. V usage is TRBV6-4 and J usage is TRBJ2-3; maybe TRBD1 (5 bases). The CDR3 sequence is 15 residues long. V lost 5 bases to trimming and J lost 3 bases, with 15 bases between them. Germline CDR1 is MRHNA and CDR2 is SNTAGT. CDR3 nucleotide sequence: TGTGCCAGCAGTCTGGGGCCCGAAGCAACAGATACGCAGTATTTT. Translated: CASSLGPEATDTQYF.

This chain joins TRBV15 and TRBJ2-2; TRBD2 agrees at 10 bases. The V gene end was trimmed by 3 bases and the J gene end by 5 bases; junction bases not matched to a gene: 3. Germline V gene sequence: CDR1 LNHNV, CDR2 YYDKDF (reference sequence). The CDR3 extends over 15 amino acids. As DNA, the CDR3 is TGTGCCACCAGCAGCCTAGCGGGAGTTACCGGGGAGCTGTTTTTT. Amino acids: CATSSLAGVTGELFF.

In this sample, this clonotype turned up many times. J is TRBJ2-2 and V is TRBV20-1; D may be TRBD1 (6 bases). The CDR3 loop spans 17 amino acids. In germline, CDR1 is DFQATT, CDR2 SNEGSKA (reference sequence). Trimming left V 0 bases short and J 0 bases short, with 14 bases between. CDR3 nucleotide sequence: TGCAGTGCTAGAGACTATACGGGACAATCGAACACCGGGGAGCTGTTTTTT. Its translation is CSARDYTGQSNTGELFF.

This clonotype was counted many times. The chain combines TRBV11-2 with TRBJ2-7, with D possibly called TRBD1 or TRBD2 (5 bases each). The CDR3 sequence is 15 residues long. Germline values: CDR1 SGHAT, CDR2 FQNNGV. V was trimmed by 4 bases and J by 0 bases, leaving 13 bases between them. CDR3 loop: CASSSTGAISYEQYF. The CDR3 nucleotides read TGTGCCAGCAGCTCCACCGGGGCTATCTCCTACGAGCAGTACTTC.

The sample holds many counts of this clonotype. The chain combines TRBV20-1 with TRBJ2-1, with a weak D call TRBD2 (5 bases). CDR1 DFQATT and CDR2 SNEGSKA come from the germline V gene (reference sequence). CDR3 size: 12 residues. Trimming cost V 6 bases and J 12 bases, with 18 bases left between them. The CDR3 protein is CSARLAEWGQFF. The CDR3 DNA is TGCAGTGCCCGGCTAGCAGAGTGGGGGCAGTTCTTC.

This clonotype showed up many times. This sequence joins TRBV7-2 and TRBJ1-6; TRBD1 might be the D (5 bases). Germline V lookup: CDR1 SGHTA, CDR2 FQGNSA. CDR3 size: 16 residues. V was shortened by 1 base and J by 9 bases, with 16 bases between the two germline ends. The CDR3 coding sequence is TGTGCCAGCAGCTTAGAAGGGGTCCTCTCGGGTTCACCCCTCCACTTT. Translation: CASSLEGVLSGSPLHF.

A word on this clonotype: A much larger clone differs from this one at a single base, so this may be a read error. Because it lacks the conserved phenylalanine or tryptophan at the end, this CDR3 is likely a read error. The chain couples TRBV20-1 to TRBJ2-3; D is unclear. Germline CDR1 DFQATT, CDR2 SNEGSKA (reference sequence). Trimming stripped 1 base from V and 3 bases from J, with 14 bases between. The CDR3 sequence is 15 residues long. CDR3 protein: CSARVLADLTDTQYI. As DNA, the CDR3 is TGCAGTGCTAGAGTACTGGCAGACCTGACAGATACGCAGTATATT.

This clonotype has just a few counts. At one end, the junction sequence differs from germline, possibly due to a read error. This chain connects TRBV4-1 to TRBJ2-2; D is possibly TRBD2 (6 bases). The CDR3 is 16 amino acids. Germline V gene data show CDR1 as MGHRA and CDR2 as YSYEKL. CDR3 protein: CASSRGEGTLGGELCF. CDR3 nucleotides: TGCGCCAGCAGCCGGGGCGAAGGGACGTTAGGCGGGGAGCTGTGTTTT.

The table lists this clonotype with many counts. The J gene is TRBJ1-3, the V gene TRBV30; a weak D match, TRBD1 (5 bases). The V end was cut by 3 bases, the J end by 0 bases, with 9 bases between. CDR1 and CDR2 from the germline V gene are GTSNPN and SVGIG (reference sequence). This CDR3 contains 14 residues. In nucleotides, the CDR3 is TGTGCCTGGAGGTGGGGGACCTCTGGAAACACCATATATTTT. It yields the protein CAWRWGTSGNTIYF.

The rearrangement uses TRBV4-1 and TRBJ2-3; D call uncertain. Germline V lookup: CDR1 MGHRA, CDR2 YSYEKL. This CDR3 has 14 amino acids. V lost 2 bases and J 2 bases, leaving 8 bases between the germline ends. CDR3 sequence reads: CASSQSVFTDTQYF. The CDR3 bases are TGCGCCAGCAGCCAATCGGTATTCACAGATACGCAGTATTTT.

CDR3 loop: CASSVLTGGTTGELFF. DNA for the CDR3: TGCGCCAGCAGCGTATTGACAGGGGGCACTACCGGGGAGCTGTTTTTT. This sequence joins TRBV5-1 and TRBJ2-2; 10 bases map to TRBD1. CDR3 length: 16 amino acids. Germline CDR1 reads SGHRS; CDR2 reads YFSETQ. J gave up 5 bases and V 4 bases, and 8 bases lay outside the gene matches.

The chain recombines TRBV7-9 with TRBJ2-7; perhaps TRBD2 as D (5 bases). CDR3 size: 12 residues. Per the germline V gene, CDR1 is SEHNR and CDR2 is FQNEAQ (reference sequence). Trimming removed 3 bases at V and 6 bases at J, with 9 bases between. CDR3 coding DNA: TGTGCCAGCAGCTTTGTCGGGGTCGAGCAGTACTTC. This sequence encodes CASSFVGVEQYF.

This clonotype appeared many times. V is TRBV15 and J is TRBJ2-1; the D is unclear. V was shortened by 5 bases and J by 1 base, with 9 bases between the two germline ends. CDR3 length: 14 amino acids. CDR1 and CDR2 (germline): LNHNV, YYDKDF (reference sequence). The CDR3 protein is CATSETRSYNEQFF. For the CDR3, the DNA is TGTGCCACCAGCGAAACACGTTCCTACAATGAGCAGTTCTTC.